A selection of T cell receptor beta chains follows, all from one sample in a study of tumor T cells in aggressive B-cell lymphoma. Some clones are missing from TCRdb's copy, which holds only in-frame ones; the method was immunoSEQ multiplex PCR. The data contain some 2,000 clones, 94% of them singletons. Sequenced material: tumor tissue. The source is an adult with diffuse large B cell lymphoma. CDR3s include the opening cysteine and the closing phenylalanine or tryptophan. D genes are given only for firm matches. Rows give clone size only sometimes, using once, few, many, or a class for an expanded clone.

clone_size: -; j_call: TRBJ2-7; v_call: TRBV5-4; d_call: TRBD2; cdr3_nt: TGTGCCAGCAGCTTGAATCCTAGCGGGAGGGGCTCCTACGAGCAGTACTTC; cdr3_aa: CASSLNPSGRGSYEQYF
clone_size: -; j_call: TRBJ1-2; v_call: TRBV28; d_call: -; cdr3_nt: TGTGCCAGCACCCCCGGGGGACCCTACTATGGCTACACCTTC; cdr3_aa: CASTPGGPYYGYTF
clone_size: -; j_call: TRBJ2-7; v_call: TRBV2; d_call: TRBD2; cdr3_nt: TGTGCCAGCACCCCTAGCGGGAAAACCTACGAGCAGTACTTC; cdr3_aa: CASTPSGKTYEQYF
clone_size: -; j_call: TRBJ2-7; v_call: TRBV7-9; d_call: -; cdr3_nt: TGTGCCAGCAGCCGCCCGACAGGGAGGTTCTACGAGCAGTACTTC; cdr3_aa: CASSRPTGRFYEQYF
clone_size: -; j_call: TRBJ2-1; v_call: TRBV13; d_call: -; cdr3_nt: TGTGCCAGCAGCTTAGTAGGCGGAACGGGGTCCTACAATGAGCAGTTCTTC; cdr3_aa: CASSLVGGTGSYNEQFF
clone_size: few; j_call: TRBJ1-3; v_call: TRBV6-6; d_call: -; cdr3_nt: TGTGCCAGCTGTTATAACGGACAGATAAACACCATATATTTT; cdr3_aa: CASCYNGQINTIYF
clone_size: -; j_call: TRBJ2-3; v_call: TRBV28; d_call: -; cdr3_nt: TGTGCCAGCAGTGAGGGGGTTACGCAGTATTTT; cdr3_aa: CASSEGVTQYF
clone_size: -; j_call: TRBJ2-3; v_call: TRBV6-1; d_call: TRBD2; cdr3_nt: TGTGCCAGCAGTGAAAGCGGGAGGGCCCCAGATACGCAGTATTTT; cdr3_aa: CASSESGRAPDTQYF
clone_size: -; j_call: TRBJ2-7; v_call: TRBV11-2; d_call: TRBD2; cdr3_nt: TGTGCCAGCAGCTTAGGAACGGGGGGATCCTACGAGCAGTACTTC; cdr3_aa: CASSLGTGGSYEQYF
clone_size: -; j_call: TRBJ2-7; v_call: TRBV10-3; d_call: TRBD2; cdr3_nt: TGTGCCACCCTTGGGGTAGCGGGAGCCTACGAGCAGTACTTC; cdr3_aa: CATLGVAGAYEQYF
clone_size: -; j_call: TRBJ1-4; v_call: TRBV6-5; d_call: -; cdr3_nt: TGTGCCAGCAGTTTTAGTGGGGGGGATGAAAAACTGTTTTTT; cdr3_aa: CASSFSGGDEKLFF
clone_size: -; j_call: TRBJ2-1; v_call: TRBV30; d_call: -; cdr3_nt: TGTGCCTCTAGTCAGGGGCTTGACAATGAGCAGTTCTTC; cdr3_aa: CASSQGLDNEQFF
clone_size: once; j_call: TRBJ1-5; v_call: TRBV7-6; d_call: -; cdr3_nt: TGTGCCAGCAGCCAAACAGGGCGGGATCAGCCCCAGCATTTT; cdr3_aa: CASSQTGRDQPQHF
clone_size: once; j_call: TRBJ2-7; v_call: TRBV18; d_call: -; cdr3_nt: TGTGCCAGCTCACTGAAGACAGGCCCTAGTGATTACGAGCAGTACTTC; cdr3_aa: CASSLKTGPSDYEQYF
clone_size: -; j_call: TRBJ2-6; v_call: TRBV6-6; d_call: -; cdr3_nt: TGTGCCAGCGGGGAGAGGGTAATCAGGGCCAACGTCCTGACTTTC; cdr3_aa: CASGERVIRANVLTF
clone_size: -; j_call: TRBJ2-1; v_call: TRBV4-3; d_call: -; cdr3_nt: TGCGCCAGCAGCCAAGATTTTGCTAGCACCTACTCCTACAATGAGCAGTTCTTC; cdr3_aa: CASSQDFASTYSYNEQFF
clone_size: -; j_call: TRBJ2-1; v_call: TRBV11-3; d_call: -; cdr3_nt: TGTGCCAGCAGCTTAGGTAGGGGGGGCCAATGGGAGCAGTTCTTC; cdr3_aa: CASSLGRGGQWEQFF
clone_size: -; j_call: TRBJ2-3; v_call: TRBV19; d_call: -; cdr3_nt: TGTGCCAGTAGTATAAACGCCAGGGAAAGAACAGATACGCAGTATTTT; cdr3_aa: CASSINARERTDTQYF
clone_size: once; j_call: TRBJ2-2; v_call: TRBV11-3; d_call: -; cdr3_nt: TGTGCCAGCAGCCATAACTCACAGGGTGACGGGGAGCTGTTTTTT; cdr3_aa: CASSHNSQGDGELFF
clone_size: -; j_call: TRBJ2-7; v_call: TRBV18; d_call: TRBD2; cdr3_nt: TGTGCCAGCTCACCCCGCGGTGTTTTAGCGGGAGGGCCAAGCCACGAGCAGTACTTC; cdr3_aa: CASSPRGVLAGGPSHEQYF
clone_size: -; j_call: TRBJ1-4; v_call: TRBV7-2; d_call: -; cdr3_nt: TGTGCCAGCAGCTTATTCCCAGGGAGGTCTAATGAAAAACTGTTTTTT; cdr3_aa: CASSLFPGRSNEKLFF
clone_size: -; j_call: TRBJ2-3; v_call: TRBV5-1; d_call: -; cdr3_nt: TGCGCCAGCAGCTTGGCGGTGGGGACTAGCACAGATACGCAGTATTTT; cdr3_aa: CASSLAVGTSTDTQYF
clone_size: -; j_call: TRBJ1-3; v_call: TRBV28; d_call: TRBD1; cdr3_nt: TGTGCCAGCAGTATCCGGGACAGTCCTCTCGGAAACACCATATATTTT; cdr3_aa: CASSIRDSPLGNTIYF
clone_size: -; j_call: TRBJ2-3; v_call: TRBV7-9; d_call: TRBD2; cdr3_nt: TGTGCCAGCAGCTTACCCCCGGCGGGAGGGCTAGATACGCAGTATTTT; cdr3_aa: CASSLPPAGGLDTQYF
clone_size: -; j_call: TRBJ1-6; v_call: TRBV11-2; d_call: TRBD1; cdr3_nt: TGTGCCAGCAGCTTCCAAGGGACAGGGGGATATAATTCACCCCTCCACTTT; cdr3_aa: CASSFQGTGGYNSPLHF
clone_size: -; j_call: TRBJ2-3; v_call: TRBV19; d_call: TRBD1; cdr3_nt: TGTGCCAGTAGAGAGGGGGCTGCAGATACGCAGTATTTT; cdr3_aa: CASREGAADTQYF
clone_size: -; j_call: TRBJ2-7; v_call: TRBV2; d_call: TRBD1; cdr3_nt: TGTGCCAGCAAATTTGGACAGGGGGAGTACTCCTACGAGCAGTACTTC; cdr3_aa: CASKFGQGEYSYEQYF
clone_size: -; j_call: TRBJ1-5; v_call: TRBV11-2; d_call: TRBD1; cdr3_nt: TGTGCCAGCAGCTTAGGGGACAGGGCTAATCAGCCCCAGCATTTT; cdr3_aa: CASSLGDRANQPQHF
clone_size: -; j_call: TRBJ2-5; v_call: TRBV11-2; d_call: -; cdr3_nt: TGTGCCAGCAGCCGAGGAACGTACCAAGAGACCCAGTACTTC; cdr3_aa: CASSRGTYQETQYF
clone_size: -; j_call: TRBJ2-7; v_call: TRBV7-9; d_call: -; cdr3_nt: TGTGCCAGCAGCCTACAGGGAGTCTACGAGCAGTACTTC; cdr3_aa: CASSLQGVYEQYF
clone_size: -; j_call: TRBJ1-1; v_call: TRBV11-3; d_call: -; cdr3_nt: TGTGCCAGCAGCTTAGACAGGAAAACTGAAGCTTTCTTT; cdr3_aa: CASSLDRKTEAFF
clone_size: -; j_call: TRBJ1-1; v_call: TRBV5-1; d_call: -; cdr3_nt: TGCGCCAGCAGCTTACAGGGATGGGACACTGAAGCTTTCTTT; cdr3_aa: CASSLQGWDTEAFF
clone_size: -; j_call: TRBJ2-7; v_call: TRBV6-5; d_call: TRBD2; cdr3_nt: TGTGCCAGCAGTTACGGGACTAGCGGGCTCTACGAGCAGTACTTC; cdr3_aa: CASSYGTSGLYEQYF
clone_size: -; j_call: TRBJ2-7; v_call: TRBV18; d_call: TRBD1; cdr3_nt: TGTGCCAGCTCATTATCGCTGAGCTCGGACAGGGGGCGATCCTACGAGCAGTACTTC; cdr3_aa: CASSLSLSSDRGRSYEQYF
clone_size: -; j_call: TRBJ2-2; v_call: TRBV19; d_call: TRBD1; cdr3_nt: TGTGCCGCGAACCGGGACAGGTTTGACACCGGGGAGCTGTTTTTT; cdr3_aa: CAANRDRFDTGELFF
clone_size: -; j_call: TRBJ2-3; v_call: TRBV4-2; d_call: TRBD2; cdr3_nt: TGTGCCAGCAGCCAAGACCCTCCCCTAGCGGGAGGACATACGCAGTATTTT; cdr3_aa: CASSQDPPLAGGHTQYF
clone_size: -; j_call: TRBJ1-2; v_call: TRBV28; d_call: -; cdr3_nt: TGTGCCAGCAGTTCCAGCTATGGCTACACCTTC; cdr3_aa: CASSSSYGYTF